These T cell receptor beta chains were read from a single sample in a study of blood T cell repertoires in COVID-19. Profiled with immunoSEQ multiplex PCR; TCRdb holds only in-frame clones, not every one. The table records about 14,000 clones, about three quarters of them present only once. Sequenced input: peripheral blood. These receptor sequences come from a man aged 70-80 years with acute or convalescent COVID-19. Each CDR3 is given with its conserved first and last residue. D genes are given only for firm matches. The size entry is marked missing in some rows and otherwise reads once, few, many or a size class.

TRBV27	.	TRBJ1-5	.	CASSLNRSNQPQHF	TGTGCCAGCAGTTTAAACAGGTCCAATCAGCCCCAGCATTTT
TRBV27	.	TRBJ1-2	.	CASSSDPGEGYTF	TGTGCCAGCTCCTCCGACCCGGGGGAGGGCTACACCTTC
TRBV11-3	.	TRBJ2-1	.	CASSLRQGNEQFF	TGTGCCAGCAGTCTTCGTCAGGGAAATGAGCAGTTCTTC
TRBV27	.	TRBJ1-2	.	CASSYGGFGYGYTF	TGTGCCAGCAGTTATGGGGGGTTCGGTTATGGCTACACCTTC
TRBV6-5	.	TRBJ1-4	.	CASSTMRGRGEKLFF	TGTGCCAGCAGTACAATGCGGGGGCGAGGGGAAAAACTGTTTTTT
TRBV7-6	TRBD2	TRBJ2-1	medium-sized	CASSLSVFSGGYNEQFF	TGTGCCAGCAGCTTATCGGTTTTTAGCGGGGGCTACAATGAGCAGTTCTTC
TRBV6-6	.	TRBJ2-7	.	CASSDPGGYVYEQYF	TGTGCCAGCAGTGATCCCGGAGGATACGTTTACGAGCAGTACTTC
TRBV19	.	TRBJ2-2	.	CASSPQDTLTGELFF	TGTGCCAGTAGCCCTCAGGACACCCTCACCGGGGAGCTGTTTTTT
TRBV5-5	.	TRBJ1-5	few	CASSLHSNQPQHF	TGTGCCAGCAGTTTACATAGCAATCAGCCCCAGCATTTT
TRBV5-3	.	TRBJ2-7	.	CARSLAFEQYF	TGTGCCAGAAGCTTAGCATTTGAGCAGTACTTC
TRBV9	TRBD2	TRBJ2-7	.	CASSERESGTSYFYEQYF	TGTGCCAGCAGCGAACGGGAGTCCGGGACTAGCTACTTCTACGAGCAGTACTTC
TRBV19	.	TRBJ1-2	.	CASSTDRDREYGYTF	TGTGCCAGTAGTACGGACAGAGATAGAGAGTATGGCTACACCTTC
TRBV19	TRBD2	TRBJ2-1	once	CASGTSVEQFF	TGTGCCAGTGGGACTAGCGTTGAGCAGTTCTTC
TRBV3-1/TRBV3-2	TRBD2	TRBJ2-1	.	CASSRIGTSGGQGEQFF	TGTGCCAGCAGCCGAATTGGGACTAGCGGGGGGCAGGGTGAGCAGTTCTTC
TRBV30	.	TRBJ1-1	.	CAWSVHPNTEAFF	TGTGCCTGGAGTGTACACCCGAACACTGAAGCTTTCTTT
TRBV29-1	.	TRBJ2-2	.	CSVEGGPNTGELFF	TGCAGCGTTGAAGGGGGCCCGAACACCGGGGAGCTGTTTTTT
TRBV7-2	.	TRBJ1-1	.	CASSLGDMNTEAFF	TGTGCCAGCAGCTTGGGGGACATGAACACTGAAGCTTTCTTT
TRBV6-5	.	TRBJ1-2	.	CASSPVFDYGYTF	TGTGCCAGCAGTCCGGTGTTTGACTATGGCTACACCTTC
TRBV7-3	TRBD2	TRBJ2-5	.	CASSSGTSRGETQYF	TGTGCCAGCAGCTCCGGGACTAGCAGGGGAGAGACCCAGTACTTC
TRBV30	.	TRBJ1-1	.	CAWSVPGRETEAFF	TGTGCCTGGAGTGTACCGGGTCGAGAGACTGAAGCTTTCTTT
TRBV7-2	TRBD1	TRBJ1-5	medium-sized	CASSLEAGGAGNNQPQHF	TGTGCCAGCAGCTTAGAGGCAGGGGGCGCAGGAAACAATCAGCCCCAGCATTTT
TRBV28	.	TRBJ1-2	.	CAAWGRGKGGYTF	TGTGCCGCGTGGGGGCGGGGGAAGGGTGGCTACACCTTC
TRBV6-2/TRBV6-3	TRBD1	TRBJ1-6	.	CASSYKRTGALSPLHF	TGTGCCAGCAGTTATAAGAGAACAGGGGCCTTGTCACCCCTCCACTTT
TRBV11-2	.	TRBJ1-5	.	CASSLGDTDNQPQHF	TGTGCCAGCAGCTTAGGGGACACCGACAATCAGCCCCAGCATTTT
TRBV5-1	TRBD2	TRBJ2-1	.	CASSLGLAGGVAYNEQFF	TGCGCCAGCAGCCTTGGACTAGCGGGAGGGGTCGCCTACAATGAGCAGTTCTTC
TRBV11-2	TRBD2	TRBJ2-2	.	CASSLGASGSNTGELFF	TGTGCCAGCAGCTTAGGGGCTAGCGGGTCGAACACCGGGGAGCTGTTTTTT
TRBV25-1	TRBD1	TRBJ1-5	.	CASRATGPAQPQHF	TGTGCCAGCAGGGCGACAGGGCCGGCCCAGCCCCAGCATTTT
TRBV27	.	TRBJ1-1	once	CASSLTVNTEAFF	TGTGCCAGCAGTCTCACAGTGAACACTGAAGCTTTCTTT
TRBV7-2	TRBD2	TRBJ2-3	.	CASSLAGVAGGADTQYF	TGTGCCAGCAGCTTAGCTGGGGTAGCGGGAGGAGCAGATACGCAGTATTTT
TRBV11-2	.	TRBJ1-1	.	CASSLVQGKTEAFF	TGTGCCAGCAGCTTAGTTCAGGGAAAAACTGAAGCTTTCTTT
TRBV3-1/TRBV3-2	.	TRBJ1-2	.	CASSQGEGVDGYTF	TGTGCCAGCAGCCAAGGAGAGGGGGTCGATGGCTACACCTTC
TRBV28	TRBD2	TRBJ2-7	few	CASSFGGRSGNEQYF	TGTGCCAGCAGTTTCGGCGGGAGGTCCGGAAACGAGCAGTACTTC
TRBV12-3/TRBV12-4	.	TRBJ2-7	.	CASSLETAYEQYF	TGTGCCAGCAGTTTAGAGACAGCCTACGAGCAGTACTTC
TRBV3-1/TRBV3-2	.	TRBJ1-2	.	CASSQDPGGRGYTF	TGTGCCAGCAGCCAAGATCCGGGGGGTCGGGGCTACACCTTC
TRBV2	TRBD2	TRBJ2-1	.	CASSGGRAGGFNEQFF	TGTGCCAGCAGTGGGGGTAGGGCGGGAGGCTTCAATGAGCAGTTCTTC
TRBV5-4	TRBD1	TRBJ1-1	.	CASSSAGTGRTEAFF	TGTGCCAGCAGCTCCGCTGGGACAGGAAGGACTGAAGCTTTCTTT